The 31 T cell receptor beta chains presented below share a single source sample, sequenced in a study of blood T cells in healthy people across ages. Primers used in a second PCR of about 7 to 12 cycles were a sample-barcoded 5' primer and a J-beta primer mix. TCRdb called the 5' RACE reads again in MiXCR, with one record for every CDR3 protein. This sample yields hundreds of thousands of distinct CDR3 sequences, of which around 62% are seen a single time; about a quarter belongs to the top ten. The sample was blood. These TCRs come from a man aged 25-40 years in good health.

This clonotype has more than one count but fewer than ten. The rearrangement joins TRBV3-1 to TRBJ1-2; 7 bases agree with TRBD1. The CDR3 has 16 residues. The germline CDR1 and CDR2 sequences are LGHDT and YNNKEL (reference sequence). V was clipped by 1 base and J by 1 base; unmatched bases: 6. The CDR3 here is CASSQVFAGGNYGYTF. The CDR3 nucleotides are TGTGCCAGCAGCCAAGTTTTCGCAGGGGGTAACTATGGCTACACCTTC. Full variable domain (remainder filled in from reference TRBV3-1 and TRBJ1-2): DTAVSQTPKYLVTQMGNDKSIKCEQNLGHDTMYWYKQDSKKFLKIMFSYNNKELIINETVPNRFSPKSPDKAHLNLHINSLELGDSAVYFCASSQVFAGGNYGYTFGSGTRLTVV.

This clonotype was seen a few times. This chain joins TRBV4-3 and TRBJ1-4; D perhaps matches TRBD1 (5 bases). This CDR3 comprises 15 residues. Germline assignment: CDR1 LGHNA and CDR2 YSLEER. Trimming removed 0 bases at V and 7 bases at J, with 12 bases between. The CDR3: CASSQDGRDAEKLFF. In nucleotides, the CDR3 is TGCGCCAGCAGCCAAGATGGCAGGGATGCTGAAAAACTGTTTTTT.

As to this clonotype: A read error may produce the germline difference seen at one junction end. This chain joins TRBV7-8 and TRBJ2-7; D may be TRBD1 (7 bases). CDR1 SGHVS and CDR2 FQNEAQ come from the germline V gene. CDR3 length equals 14 residues. The CDR3 loop is CAGSLAGGGYEQYF. The CDR3 DNA sequence: TGTGCCGGCAGCTTAGCAGGGGGAGGCTACGAGCAGTACTTC.

This rearrangement joins TRBV7-2 to TRBJ2-5; D may match TRBD1 or TRBD2 (7 bases each). The CDR3 runs 13 residues. Deletions cut 1 base from V and 9 bases from J, with 12 bases between. Germline loops: CDR1 SGHTA, CDR2 FQGNSA. CDR3 nucleotides: TGTGCCAGCAGCTTAGAGCAGGGGGGGTCCCAGTACTTC. Protein sequence: CASSLEQGGSQYF. The full variable domain, its missing parts supplied by reference TRBV7-2 and TRBJ2-5, is GAGVSQSPSNKVTEKGKDVELRCDPISGHTALYWYRQSLGQGLEFLIYFQGNSAPDKSGLPSDRFSAERTGGSVSTLTIQRTQQEDSAVYLCASSLEQGGSQYFGPGTRLLVL.

This clonotype has a handful of counts. The chain joins TRBV4-1 to TRBJ1-4, with TRBD1 as a possible D gene (6 bases). The CDR3 runs 17 residues. Germline CDR1 reads MGHRA; CDR2 reads YSYEKL. Trimming left V 2 bases short and J 7 bases short, with 20 bases between. The CDR3 region is CASSQPTGGRGGEKLFF. CDR3 DNA: TGCGCCAGCAGCCAACCCACCGGGGGCCGGGGGGGTGAAAAACTGTTTTTT.

In nucleotides, the CDR3 is TGTGCCAGCAGCCAGATGCGGGATGAGCAGTTCTTC. Amino acid sequence: CASSQMRDEQFF. The chain is built from TRBV5-4 and TRBJ2-1; maybe TRBD2 (5 bases). Per germline, CDR1 SGHNT and CDR2 YYREEE (reference sequence). Trimming removed 4 bases from V and 8 bases from J, with 10 bases in between. This CDR3 has 12 amino acids. The complete variable domain, with remaining parts taken from reference TRBV5-4 and TRBJ2-1, reads ETGVTQSPTHLIKTRGQQVTLRCSSQSGHNTVSWYQQALGQGPQFIFQYYREEENGRGNFPPRFSGLQFPNYSSELNVNALELDDSALYLCASSQMRDEQFFGPGTRLTVL.

This sequence joins TRBV10-3 and TRBJ2-1; 9 bases are a match to TRBD2. From germline, CDR1 is ENHRY and CDR2 SYGVKD. The V segment lost 11 bases and the J segment 1 base; nucleotides outside the gene matches: 12. The CDR3 sequence is 16 residues long. DNA for the CDR3: TGTGCCGTCGCGGATGTAGCGGGGGAATCCTACAATGAGCAGTTCTTC. Amino acids: CAVADVAGESYNEQFF.

In its sample, this clonotype was seen many times. One end of the junction fails to match germline, which may point to a read error. The V and J genes are TRBV5-1 and TRBJ2-7; no reliable D call. The V gene's germline CDR1 is SGHRS and CDR2 YFSETQ. The CDR3 consists of 12 residues. The CDR3: CASSYDSYEQYF. The CDR3 DNA sequence: TGTGCCAGCAGTTACGACTCCTACGAGCAGTACTTC.

Here the CDR3 reads CSATGTGKETQYF. The DNA of the CDR3 is TGCAGTGCAACAGGGACAGGGAAGGAGACCCAGTACTTC. This chain joins TRBV20-1 and TRBJ2-5, with 9 positions matching TRBD1. The junction had 7 bases not matched to a gene; V was cut back by 6 bases and J by 5 bases. Germline V lookup: CDR1 DFQATT, CDR2 SNEGSKA (reference sequence). The CDR3 spans 13 residues.

This clonotype was observed a handful of times. The rearrangement joins TRBV20-1 to TRBJ2-5; 7 bases map to TRBD2. Matching the DNA end better, TRBJ2-7 makes the J call doubtful. The CDR3 sequence is 13 residues long. CDR1 and CDR2 from the germline V gene are DFQATT and SNEGSKA (reference sequence). Here the CDR3 DNA reads TGCAGTGCTCCGAGCGGGGCGTCCTACGAGCAGTACTTC. Its protein is CSAPSGASYEQYF.

This clonotype was seen a handful of times. This chain joins TRBV3-1 and TRBJ2-6, with TRBD1 as a possible D gene (5 bases). The CDR3 consists of 19 residues. The germline V and J ends were trimmed by 4 bases and 0 bases, with 19 bases remaining between them. Germline CDR1 and CDR2: LGHDT and YNNKEL (reference sequence). CDR3 nucleotides: TGTGCCAGCAGCCCCCCAGGGTCGGGCGAACTCTCTGGGGCCAACGTCCTGACTTTC. It codes for CASSPPGSGELSGANVLTF.

The V and J genes are TRBV28 and TRBJ2-3; D might be TRBD2 (6 bases). The CDR3 contains 15 residues. Germline V gives CDR1 MDHEN, CDR2 SYDVKM. The V end lost 3 bases, the J end lost 5 bases, and 15 bases lay between the germline ends. The CDR3: CASSFRAGFRDTQYF. The CDR3 coding sequence is TGTGCCAGCAGTTTCCGGGCGGGGTTTAGAGATACGCAGTATTTT.

The CDR3 nucleotides read TGCAGTGCTCCACCGGGACTAGCATCGTACGAGCAGTACTTC. This codes for CSAPPGLASYEQYF. The chain is built from TRBV20-1 and TRBJ2-4; 9 positions agree with TRBD2. The J call could be wrong; TRBJ2-7 is a better fit for the DNA end. CDR3 length equals 14 residues. The germline gives CDR1 DFQATT, CDR2 SNEGSKA (reference sequence).

The gene calls are TRBV7-9 and TRBJ1-1; D gene ambiguous. Germline V CDR1 and CDR2: SEHNR, FQNEAQ (reference sequence). V was pared by 5 bases and J by 3 bases, with 13 bases between. This CDR3 is 14 amino acids long. This CDR3 reads CASSTPGPYTEAFF. CDR3 coding DNA: TGTGCCAGCAGCACCCCGGGTCCATACACTGAAGCTTTCTTT. Using reference TRBV7-9 and TRBJ1-1 for the parts outside the CDR3, the full variable domain is DTGVSQNPRHKITKRGQNVTFRCDPISEHNRLYWYRQTLGQGPEFLTYFQNEAQLEKSRLLSDRFSAERPKGSFSTLEIQRTEQGDSAMYLCASSTPGPYTEAFFGQGTRLTVV.

V gene TRBV6-5 combines with J gene TRBJ1-5, with 9 nucleotides matching TRBD1. With 5 bases clipped from V and 6 bases from J, the junction kept 8 bases outside the gene matches. This CDR3 is built from 15 residues. Germline values: CDR1 MNHEY, CDR2 SVGAGI. The CDR3 here is CASSTGRQGVQPQHF. CDR3 coding DNA: TGTGCCAGCAGTACGGGCCGACAGGGGGTTCAGCCCCAGCATTTT.

This clonotype was seen more than once but under ten times. This sequence joins TRBV6-1 and TRBJ2-4; D may be TRBD1 (6 bases). The J call could be wrong; TRBJ2-7 is a better fit for the DNA end. The CDR3 is 15 residues long. CDR1 is MNHNS, CDR2 SASEGT, per germline. The CDR3 DNA reads as TGTGCCAGCAGTTCGACAGGTTTGTCTCGTCCCGAGCAGTACTTC. Translating it yields CASSSTGLSRPEQYF.

The V gene is TRBV7-2, the J gene TRBJ2-1, with TRBD2 matching over 15 bases. With 5 bases clipped from V and 15 bases from J, the junction kept 5 bases outside the gene matches. This CDR3 comprises 13 residues. CDR1 and CDR2 from the germline V gene are SGHTA and FQGNSA. The CDR3: CASSPRTSGGVFF. The CDR3 region has the DNA TGTGCCAGCAGCCCGAGGACTAGCGGGGGGGTGTTCTTC.

The chain uses TRBV6-5 and TRBJ1-4, with TRBD1 as a possible D gene (6 bases). From germline, CDR1 is MNHEY and CDR2 SVGAGI. The CDR3 spans 16 residues. Trimming removed 7 bases at V and 6 bases at J, with 21 bases between. DNA for the CDR3: TGTGCCAGCAAGACGCCAACAGGGCGCCCCTATGAAAAACTGTTTTTT. As protein: CASKTPTGRPYEKLFF.

The chain has TRBV11-2 and TRBJ2-4, with 8 bases lining up with TRBD1. Gene TRBJ2-7 matches the end of the DNA better, so the J call may be wrong. This CDR3 is built from 15 residues. Germline lookup yields CDR1 SGHAT and CDR2 FQNNGV. The CDR3 coding sequence is TGTGCCAGCAGCATCGGGACAGGAGTGGCCTACGAGCAGTACTTC. This codes for CASSIGTGVAYEQYF.

This clonotype was seen only a few times. This sequence joins TRBV28 and TRBJ2-5, with TRBD1 identical over 9 bases. V gave up 3 bases and J gave up 1 base; unmatched junction bases: 9. The germline V gene encodes CDR1 MDHEN and CDR2 SYDVKM. The CDR3 spans 17 residues. CDR3 sequence (DNA): TGTGCCAGCAGTTTTATACAGACAGGGGGTTTCCAAGAGACCCAGTACTTC. Its protein product is CASSFIQTGGFQETQYF. The variable domain in full, completed from reference TRBV28 and TRBJ2-5, reads DVKVTQSSRYLVKRTGEKVFLECVQDMDHENMFWYRQDPGLGLRLIYFSYDVKMKEKGDIPEGYSVSREKKERFSLILESASTNQTSMYLCASSFIQTGGFQETQYFGPGTRLLVL.

This chain uses TRBV7-8 with TRBJ1-4, with unresolved D. The CDR3 runs to 14 residues. Per germline, CDR1 SGHVS and CDR2 FQNEAQ. V lost 1 base to trimming and J lost 8 bases, with 11 bases between them. The CDR3 is CASSLGSVKEKLFF. In nucleotides, the CDR3 is TGTGCCAGCAGCTTAGGCTCAGTTAAGGAAAAACTGTTTTTT.

About this clonotype: Relative to the germline gene, one junction end is altered; a read error may explain this. The gene calls are TRBV5-1 and TRBJ2-1; D might be TRBD2 (6 bases). CDR3 size: 15 residues. Germline CDR1 reads SGHRS; CDR2 reads YFSETQ. The CDR3 DNA is TGCGCCGGCAGCTTAACGGGGGAACCATACAATGAGCAGTTCTTC. It yields the protein CAGSLTGEPYNEQFF.

There are a few counts of this clonotype. J is TRBJ2-5 and V is TRBV20-1; D remains ambiguous. CDR3 length equals 13 residues. V dropped 1 base and J dropped 1 base, with 7 bases sitting between them. Per germline, CDR1 DFQATT and CDR2 SNEGSKA (reference sequence). The CDR3 sequence: CSARGSGQETQYF. CDR3 coding DNA: TGCAGTGCTAGAGGGTCGGGCCAAGAGACCCAGTACTTC.

V gene TRBV29-1 combines with J gene TRBJ2-1, with 15 bases that match TRBD2. The CDR3 has 15 amino acids. From germline, CDR1 is SQVTM and CDR2 ANQGSEA. V was clipped by 4 bases and J by 6 bases; unmatched bases: 4. The chain's CDR3 is CSVASGLAGGNEQFF. The CDR3 DNA follows: TGCAGCGTTGCCTCGGGACTAGCGGGGGGCAATGAGCAGTTCTTC.

This clonotype was seen a few times. This rearrangement joins TRBV20-1 to TRBJ2-3; TRBD2 might be the D (6 bases). V lost 6 bases and J 2 bases, leaving 15 bases between the germline ends. CDR3 length: 14 residues. CDR1 is DFQATT and CDR2 is SNEGSKA in the germline V gene (reference sequence). DNA for the CDR3: TGCAGTGCCTACCCGGGACTTTCCACAGATACGCAGTATTTT. Its protein is CSAYPGLSTDTQYF.

About this clonotype itself: A read error may explain this, as a much larger clone is one base away. The V and J genes are TRBV12-3 or TRBV12-4 and TRBJ2-7; the D is unclear. The V end was cut by 6 bases, the J end by 7 bases, with 7 bases between. CDR3 length: 10 residues. CDR3 DNA: TGTGCCAGCAGCCGGAATGAGCAGTACTTC. Translating gives CASSRNEQYF.

The V call is TRBV4-2, the J call TRBJ2-7; D tentatively reads TRBD1 or TRBD2 (5 bases each). V lost 1 base to trimming and J lost 2 bases, with 15 bases between them. CDR3 length: 16 residues. CDR1 LGHNA and CDR2 YNFKEQ come from the germline V gene. CDR3 sequence: CASSQAIRDDPYEQYF. The CDR3 nucleotides are TGTGCCAGCAGCCAAGCAATCAGGGACGACCCCTACGAGCAGTACTTC.

The chain couples TRBV27 to TRBJ2-5, with 9 bases matching TRBD2. The tail of the sequence fits TRBJ2-7 better, so the J call may be wrong. The germline CDR1 and CDR2 sequences are MNHEY and SMNVEV (reference sequence). The CDR3 covers 14 residues. This chain's CDR3 is CASSSRGGGREQYF. The CDR3 coding sequence is TGTGCCAGCAGTTCGCGGGGGGGTGGTCGCGAGCAGTACTTC.

The chain joins TRBV6-5 to TRBJ2-1; 8 nucleotides agree with TRBD1. Germline CDR1 is MNHEY and CDR2 is SVGAGI. V shed 0 bases and J 3 bases; nucleotides not matched to a gene: 10. The CDR3 totals 18 residues. The CDR3 here is CASSYSGPRDRFYNEQFF. The CDR3 bases are TGTGCCAGCAGTTACTCGGGCCCTCGGGACAGGTTCTACAATGAGCAGTTCTTC.

V usage is TRBV15 and J usage is TRBJ1-1, with 8 bases identical to TRBD1. The CDR3 spans 14 residues. Trimming removed 3 bases from V and 6 bases from J; junction bases left unmatched: 6. Germline lookup yields CDR1 LNHNV and CDR2 YYDKDF (reference sequence). This chain's CDR3 is CATSRDRVGPEAFF. The CDR3 DNA reads as TGTGCCACCAGCAGGGACAGGGTAGGACCTGAAGCTTTCTTT.

This chain uses TRBV27 with TRBJ2-7; D not certain. The V end was cut by 6 bases, the J end by 3 bases, with 15 bases between. CDR1 is MNHEY, CDR2 SMNVEV, per germline (reference sequence). This CDR3 has 14 amino acids. The CDR3 DNA reads TGTGCCAGCAGCCCCATCGCGGTTAACTACGAGCAGTACTTC. Translating it yields CASSPIAVNYEQYF.